This note documents a single T cell receptor beta chain sequence. Its matching antigen is unknown. Germline values: CDR1 LNHDA, CDR2 SQIVND (reference sequence). The CDR3 has 14 residues. Losses at the gene ends were 4 bases for V and 7 bases for J; bases not matched to a gene: 4. Genomic DNA provided the template from which TCR beta VDJ and CDR3 profiles were obtained. TCRdb re-called the reads through MiXCR, storing one row per CDR3 protein. Of 450,000 to 550,000 distinct CDR3 sequences in the sample, around 30% were seen once. The sequenced patients had an expansion of CD8+CD57+ cells seen by flow cytometry. In all patients, the disease was severe acquired aplastic anemia. The sample comes from a study of CD8+CD57+ T cells in acquired aplastic anemia. The study's findings and limits: Found in both controls and patients were around 29 CD8+ CDR3 sequences.

The sample taken for sequencing was sorted CD4+, CD8+, or CD8+CD57+ T cells (not recorded which) from PBMCs. The chain has TRBV19 and TRBJ1-2; 12 bases map to TRBD1. The TCR comes from a human donor with aplastic anemia. Here the CDR3 reads CASSTGQGAGGYTF. CDR3 DNA sequence: TGTGCCAGTAGTACGGGACAGGGGGCAGGTGGCTACACCTTC.